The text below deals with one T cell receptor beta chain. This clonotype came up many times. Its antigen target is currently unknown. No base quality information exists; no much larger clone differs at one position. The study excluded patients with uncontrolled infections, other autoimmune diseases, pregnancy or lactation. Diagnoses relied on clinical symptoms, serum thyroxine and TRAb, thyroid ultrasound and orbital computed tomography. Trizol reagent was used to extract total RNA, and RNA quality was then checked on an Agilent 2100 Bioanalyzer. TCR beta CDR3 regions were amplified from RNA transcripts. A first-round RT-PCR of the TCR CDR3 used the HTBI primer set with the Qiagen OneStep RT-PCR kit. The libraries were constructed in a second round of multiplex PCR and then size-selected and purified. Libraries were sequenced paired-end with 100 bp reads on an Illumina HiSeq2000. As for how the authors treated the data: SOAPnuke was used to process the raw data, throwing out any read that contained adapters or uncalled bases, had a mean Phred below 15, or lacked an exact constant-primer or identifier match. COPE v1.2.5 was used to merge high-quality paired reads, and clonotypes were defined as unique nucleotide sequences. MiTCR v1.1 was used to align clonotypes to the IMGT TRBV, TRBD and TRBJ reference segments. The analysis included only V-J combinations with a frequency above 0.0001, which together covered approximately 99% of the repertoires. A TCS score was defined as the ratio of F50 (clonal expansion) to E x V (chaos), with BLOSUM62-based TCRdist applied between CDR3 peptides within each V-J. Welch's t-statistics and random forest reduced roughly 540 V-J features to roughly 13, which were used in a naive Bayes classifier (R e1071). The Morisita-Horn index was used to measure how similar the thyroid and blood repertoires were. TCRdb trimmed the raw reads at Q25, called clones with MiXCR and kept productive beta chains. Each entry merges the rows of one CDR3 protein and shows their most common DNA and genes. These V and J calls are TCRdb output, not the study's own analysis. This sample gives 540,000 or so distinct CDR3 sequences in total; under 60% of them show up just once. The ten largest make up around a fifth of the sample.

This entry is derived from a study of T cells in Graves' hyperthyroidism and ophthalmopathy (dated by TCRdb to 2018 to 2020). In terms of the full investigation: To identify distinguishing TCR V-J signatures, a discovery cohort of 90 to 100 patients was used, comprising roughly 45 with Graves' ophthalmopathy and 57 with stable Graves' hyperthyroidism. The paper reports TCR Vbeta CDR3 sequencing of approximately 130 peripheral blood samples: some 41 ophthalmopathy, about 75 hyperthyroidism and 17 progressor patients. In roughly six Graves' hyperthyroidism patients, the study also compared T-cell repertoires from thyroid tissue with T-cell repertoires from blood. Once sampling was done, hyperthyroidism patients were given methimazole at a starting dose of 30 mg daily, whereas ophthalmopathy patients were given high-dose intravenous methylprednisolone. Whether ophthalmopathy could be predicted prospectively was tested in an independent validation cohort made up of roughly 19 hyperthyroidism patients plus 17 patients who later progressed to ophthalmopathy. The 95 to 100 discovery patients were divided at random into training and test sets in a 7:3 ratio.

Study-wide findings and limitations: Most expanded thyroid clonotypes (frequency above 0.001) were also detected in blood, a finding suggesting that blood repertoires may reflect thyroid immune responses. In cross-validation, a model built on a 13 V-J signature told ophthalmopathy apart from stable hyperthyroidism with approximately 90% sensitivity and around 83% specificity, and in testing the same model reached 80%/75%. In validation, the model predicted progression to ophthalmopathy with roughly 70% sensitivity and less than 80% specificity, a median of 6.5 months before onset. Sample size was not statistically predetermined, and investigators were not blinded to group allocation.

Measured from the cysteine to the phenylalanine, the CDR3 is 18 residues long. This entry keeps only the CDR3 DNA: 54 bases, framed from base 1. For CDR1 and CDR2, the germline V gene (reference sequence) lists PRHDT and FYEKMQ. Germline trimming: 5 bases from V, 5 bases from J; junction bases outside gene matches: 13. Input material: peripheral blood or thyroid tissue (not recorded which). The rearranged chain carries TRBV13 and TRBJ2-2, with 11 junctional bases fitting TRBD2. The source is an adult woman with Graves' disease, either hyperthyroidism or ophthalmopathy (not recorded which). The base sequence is TGTGCCAGCAGCACCCTGTTGGGACTAGCGGAACCTACCGGGGAGCTGTTTTTT. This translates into CASSTLLGLAEPTGELFF.